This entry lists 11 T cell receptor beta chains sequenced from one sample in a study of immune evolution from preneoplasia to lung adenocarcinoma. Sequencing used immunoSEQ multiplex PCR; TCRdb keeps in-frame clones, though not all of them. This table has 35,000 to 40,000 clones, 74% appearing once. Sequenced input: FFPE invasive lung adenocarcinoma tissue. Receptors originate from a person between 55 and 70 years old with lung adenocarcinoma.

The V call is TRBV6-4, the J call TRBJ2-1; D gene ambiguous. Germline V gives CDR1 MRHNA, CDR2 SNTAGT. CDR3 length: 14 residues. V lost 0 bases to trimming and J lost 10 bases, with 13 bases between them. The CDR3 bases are TGTGCCAGCAGTGACTCGGGCGAGACTGACGAGCAGTTCTTC. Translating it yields CASSDSGETDEQFF.

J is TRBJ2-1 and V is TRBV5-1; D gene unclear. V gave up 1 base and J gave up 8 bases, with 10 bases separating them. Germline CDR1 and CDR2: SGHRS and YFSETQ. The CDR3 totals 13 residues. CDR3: CASSLSSGHEQFF. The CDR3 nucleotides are TGCGCCAGCAGCTTGAGTTCCGGCCATGAGCAGTTCTTC.

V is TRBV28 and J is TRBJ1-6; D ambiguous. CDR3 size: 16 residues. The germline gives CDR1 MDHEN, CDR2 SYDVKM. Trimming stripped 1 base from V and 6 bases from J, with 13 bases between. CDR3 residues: CASSLSRVGINSPLHF. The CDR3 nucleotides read TGTGCCAGCAGTTTATCTAGGGTAGGAATTAATTCACCCCTCCACTTT. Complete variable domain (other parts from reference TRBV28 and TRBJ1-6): DVKVTQSSRYLVKRTGEKVFLECVQDMDHENMFWYRQDPGLGLRLIYFSYDVKMKEKGDIPEGYSVSREKKERFSLILESASTNQTSMYLCASSLSRVGINSPLHFGNGTRLTVT.

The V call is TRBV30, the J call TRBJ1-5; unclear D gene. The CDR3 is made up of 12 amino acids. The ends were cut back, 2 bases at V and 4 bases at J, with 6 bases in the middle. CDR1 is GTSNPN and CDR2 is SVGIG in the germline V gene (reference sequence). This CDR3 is CAWSFLNQPQHF. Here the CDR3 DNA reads TGTGCCTGGAGTTTCCTTAATCAGCCCCAGCATTTT.

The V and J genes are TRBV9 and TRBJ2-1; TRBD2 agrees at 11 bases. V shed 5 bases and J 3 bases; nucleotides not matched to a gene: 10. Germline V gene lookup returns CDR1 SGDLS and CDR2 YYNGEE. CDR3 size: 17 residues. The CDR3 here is CASSAPMTSGVYNEQFF. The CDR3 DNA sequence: TGTGCCAGCAGTGCTCCGATGACTAGCGGGGTCTACAATGAGCAGTTCTTC.

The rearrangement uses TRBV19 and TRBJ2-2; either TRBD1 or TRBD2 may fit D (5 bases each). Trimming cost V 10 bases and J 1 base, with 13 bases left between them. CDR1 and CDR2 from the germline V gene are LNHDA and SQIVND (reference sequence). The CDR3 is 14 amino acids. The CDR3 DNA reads TGTGCCACATCCGGGACGGTGAACACCGGGGAGCTGTTTTTT. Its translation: CATSGTVNTGELFF.

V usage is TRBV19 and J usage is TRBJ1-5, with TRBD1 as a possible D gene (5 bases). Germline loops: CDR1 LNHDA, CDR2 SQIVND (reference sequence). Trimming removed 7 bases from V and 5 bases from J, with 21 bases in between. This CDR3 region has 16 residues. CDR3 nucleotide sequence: TGTGCCAGTAAATTTAACTCGGGCAGGGCCGATCAGCCCCAGCATTTT. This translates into CASKFNSGRADQPQHF.

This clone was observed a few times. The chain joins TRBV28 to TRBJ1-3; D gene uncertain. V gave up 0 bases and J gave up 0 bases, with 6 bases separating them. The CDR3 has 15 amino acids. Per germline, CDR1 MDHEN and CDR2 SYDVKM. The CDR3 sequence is CASSLWGVSGNTIYF. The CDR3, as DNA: TGTGCCAGCAGTTTATGGGGTGTCTCTGGAAACACCATATATTTT.

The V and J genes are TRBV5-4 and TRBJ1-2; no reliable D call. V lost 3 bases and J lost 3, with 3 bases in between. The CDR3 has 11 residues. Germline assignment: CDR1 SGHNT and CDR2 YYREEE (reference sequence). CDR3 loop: CASSSYYGYTF. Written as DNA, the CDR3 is TGTGCCAGCAGCTCGTACTATGGCTACACCTTC.

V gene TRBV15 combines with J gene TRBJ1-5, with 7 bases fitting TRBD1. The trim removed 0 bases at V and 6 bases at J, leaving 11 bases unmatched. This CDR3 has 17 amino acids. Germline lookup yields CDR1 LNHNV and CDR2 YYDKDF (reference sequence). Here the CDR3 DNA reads TGTGCCACCAGCAGAGATAACAGGGGCACATGGGTTCAGCCCCAGCATTTT. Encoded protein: CATSRDNRGTWVQPQHF.

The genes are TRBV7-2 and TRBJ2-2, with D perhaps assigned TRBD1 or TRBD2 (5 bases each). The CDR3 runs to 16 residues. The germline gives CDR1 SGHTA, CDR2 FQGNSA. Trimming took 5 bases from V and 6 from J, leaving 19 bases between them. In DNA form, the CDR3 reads TGTGCCAGCAGCAAATCCGGGGCTCTGGGGCCCGGGGAGCTGTTTTTT. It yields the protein CASSKSGALGPGELFF.